These 30 T cell receptor beta chains share one sample of origin, sequenced in a study of T cell responses to AZD1222 COVID-19 vaccine. Clones were sequenced by immunoSEQ multiplex PCR, and TCRdb holds only the in-frame ones, with some missing. The sample contains 50,000 to 70,000 clones, roughly 89% of which appear only once. The sample in question was peripheral blood, obtained 28 days after the second AZD1222 dose. These receptors came from an adult who received the AZD1222 COVID-19 vaccine.

The chain recombines TRBV6-2 or TRBV6-3 with TRBJ2-7, with TRBD2 as a possible D gene (5 bases). Trimming pared 6 bases from V and 0 bases from J, leaving 12 bases between. There are 14 residues in the CDR3. CDR1 MNHEY and CDR2 SVGEGT come from the germline V gene. The CDR3 DNA is TGTGCCAGCAGCCGGGGATCCTTCTCCTACGAGCAGTACTTC. It codes for CASSRGSFSYEQYF.

The V gene is TRBV5-5, the J gene TRBJ2-5; possibly TRBD2 for D (5 bases). Trimming stripped 0 bases from V and 2 bases from J, with 14 bases between. This CDR3 is 16 amino acids long. From germline, CDR1 is SGHKS and CDR2 YYEKEE (reference sequence). The CDR3 DNA reads as TGTGCCAGCAGCTTGGGCGGAGGCCCCGTACAAGAGACCCAGTACTTC. It encodes CASSLGGGPVQETQYF.

The chain carries TRBV9 and TRBJ2-7; 10 positions match TRBD2. The germline V gene has CDR1 SGDLS and CDR2 YYNGEE. Trimming cost V 8 bases and J 2 bases; bases outside gene matches: 4. This CDR3 contains 13 residues. CDR3 coding DNA: TGTGCCAGTTCCGGGACTAGCGCCTACGAGCAGTACTTC. This codes for CASSGTSAYEQYF.

This clone was found once. The chain joins TRBV2 to TRBJ1-6; no definite D call. Trimming left V 5 bases short and J 3 bases short, with 11 bases between. CDR3 length: 15 amino acids. Germline V gives CDR1 SNHLY, CDR2 FYNNEI. The CDR3 here is CASSPGPNYNSPLHF. For the CDR3, the DNA is TGTGCCAGCAGTCCCGGGCCAAACTATAATTCACCCCTCCACTTT.

The chain recombines TRBV24-1 with TRBJ1-2; D possibly corresponds to TRBD1 (6 bases). Trimming pared 0 bases from V and 6 bases from J, leaving 10 bases between. From germline, CDR1 is KGHDR and CDR2 SFDVKD. This CDR3 spans 14 amino acids. CDR3 sequence (DNA): TGTGCCACCAGTGATTTGAGGGGGGCGGATGGCTACACCTTC. Translated: CATSDLRGADGYTF.

This clone is a singleton in its sample. The rearrangement uses TRBV6-4 and TRBJ2-2; D possibly corresponds to TRBD2 (6 bases). The CDR3 is 16 residues long. Trimming removed 0 bases from V and 4 bases from J, with 12 bases in between. Germline V gene data show CDR1 as MRHNA and CDR2 as SNTAGT. In DNA form, the CDR3 reads TGTGCCAGCAGTGACTCAGCGGGTCTCGGCACCGGGGAGCTGTTTTTT. Translation: CASSDSAGLGTGELFF.

This chain links TRBV7-2 with TRBJ2-2; 9 bases are a match to TRBD2. This CDR3 contains 15 residues. Per the germline V gene, CDR1 is SGHTA and CDR2 is FQGNSA. J lost 3 bases, V lost 4 bases, and 3 bases had no gene match. This chain's CDR3 is CASSSSGMYTGELFF. CDR3 nucleotide sequence: TGTGCCAGCAGCTCTAGCGGGATGTACACCGGGGAGCTGTTTTTT.

The chain joins TRBV11-1 to TRBJ2-2; D may be TRBD2 (5 bases). Germline V lookup: CDR1 SGHAT, CDR2 FQDESV (reference sequence). This CDR3 has 14 residues. V was pared by 6 bases and J by 7 bases, with 15 bases between. CDR3 bases: TGTGCCAGCAGGGTAGGCGGGCCCGGCGGGGAGCTGTTTTTT. Its translation: CASRVGGPGGELFF.

The rearrangement uses TRBV6-1 and TRBJ1-5, with D uncertain. Germline CDR1 is MNHNS and CDR2 is SASEGT. There are 12 residues in the CDR3. With 3 bases removed from V and 6 bases from J, the gap between germline ends came to 6 bases. The CDR3, as DNA: TGTGCCAGCAGTGACGTGAGTCAGCCCCAGCATTTT. Translation gives CASSDVSQPQHF.

V usage is TRBV6-5 and J usage is TRBJ2-7; maybe TRBD1 (5 bases). The V gene lost 0 bases and the J gene lost 2 bases, with 8 bases spanning the gap. This CDR3 has 14 amino acids. Per the germline V gene, CDR1 is MNHEY and CDR2 is SVGAGI. The CDR3 here is CASSYSSGTYEQYF. The CDR3 nucleotides read TGTGCCAGCAGTTACTCGTCAGGGACCTACGAGCAGTACTTC.

The chain has TRBV29-1 and TRBJ2-7; tentatively, D is TRBD2 (6 bases). CDR3 length: 11 residues. Germline V gene lookup returns CDR1 SQVTM and CDR2 ANQGSEA. V was clipped by 1 base and J by 7 bases, with 8 bases between them. The CDR3 bases are TGCAGCGTTGAAGTCGGAGGGGAGCAGTACTTC. It is translated as CSVEVGGEQYF.

The rearrangement links TRBV5-4 to TRBJ1-1; TRBD1 matches at 8 bases. The CDR3 is 15 residues long. Losses at the gene ends were 4 bases for V and 6 bases for J; bases not matched to a gene: 11. The germline CDR1 and CDR2 sequences are SGHNT and YYREEE (reference sequence). This CDR3 is CASSPPTGDGSEAFF. The CDR3 DNA reads TGTGCCAGCAGCCCCCCGACAGGGGATGGGTCTGAAGCTTTCTTT. The whole variable domain, remainder taken from reference TRBV5-4 and TRBJ1-1, is ETGVTQSPTHLIKTRGQQVTLRCSSQSGHNTVSWYQQALGQGPQFIFQYYREEENGRGNFPPRFSGLQFPNYSSELNVNALELDDSALYLCASSPPTGDGSEAFFGQGTRLTVV.

The chain employs TRBV5-1 and TRBJ2-7, with 10 bases matching TRBD2. This CDR3 comprises 14 residues. The germline CDR1 and CDR2 sequences are SGHRS and YFSETQ. V lost 6 bases, J lost 0 bases, and 3 bases stayed unmatched. The CDR3 DNA sequence: TGCGCCAGCAACCTAGCGGGGGCCTCCTACGAGCAGTACTTC. Translation: CASNLAGASYEQYF.

The rearrangement uses TRBV20-1 and TRBJ2-7; D may be TRBD2 (5 bases). This CDR3 contains 11 residues. Germline values: CDR1 DFQATT, CDR2 SNEGSKA (reference sequence). The CDR3 is CRAGGDYEQYF. The CDR3 nucleotides read TGCAGGGCGGGTGGGGACTACGAGCAGTACTTC.

The chain uses TRBV6-5 and TRBJ2-7; TRBD1 matches at 8 bases. The CDR3 totals 13 residues. Unmatched junction bases numbered 5, after V lost 8 bases and J lost 2 bases. The germline V gene encodes CDR1 MNHEY and CDR2 SVGAGI. CDR3 sequence: CASWTGWPYEQYF. The CDR3 DNA reads TGTGCCAGCTGGACAGGGTGGCCCTACGAGCAGTACTTC.

The chain carries TRBV24-1 and TRBJ1-4, with 8 bases aligning to TRBD1. J gave up 6 bases and V 2 bases, and 10 bases lay outside the gene matches. Germline V lookup: CDR1 KGHDR, CDR2 SFDVKD. The CDR3 has 17 amino acids. This chain's CDR3 is CATSDSTDRGKDEKLFF. CDR3 in DNA: TGTGCCACCAGTGATTCAACCGACAGGGGAAAAGATGAAAAACTGTTTTTT.

The gene calls are TRBV7-9 and TRBJ2-7; 8 nucleotides line up with TRBD2. The CDR3 sequence is 14 residues long. Germline loops: CDR1 SEHNR, CDR2 FQNEAQ (reference sequence). The junction had 7 bases not matched to a gene; V was cut back by 3 bases and J by 6 bases. The CDR3 reads CASSFGRAGAEQYF. The CDR3 DNA is TGTGCCAGCAGCTTCGGGAGGGCGGGGGCCGAGCAGTACTTC.

The J gene is TRBJ2-7, the V gene TRBV9; D is undetermined. With 2 bases removed from V and 4 bases from J, the gap between germline ends came to 13 bases. Looked up from germline, CDR1 is SGDLS and CDR2 is YYNGEE. This CDR3 spans 14 amino acids. The chain's CDR3 is CASSVTDLPYEQYF. The CDR3 DNA is TGTGCCAGCAGCGTTACCGACTTGCCATACGAGCAGTACTTC.

The V call is TRBV28, the J call TRBJ2-7; D perhaps matches TRBD2 (7 bases). V was cut by 7 bases and J by 3 bases, with 13 bases left in between. In germline, CDR1 is MDHEN, CDR2 SYDVKM. The CDR3 consists of 13 residues. This CDR3 is CASIGGAYYEQYF. In DNA, the CDR3 is TGTGCCAGCATAGGGGGGGCCTACTACGAGCAGTACTTC.

This clone was observed a few times. V is TRBV3-1 (or the pseudogene TRBV3-2) and J is TRBJ2-2; 7 bases fit TRBD1. In germline, CDR1 is LGHDT, CDR2 YNNKEL (reference sequence). Unmatched junction bases numbered 8, after V lost 7 bases and J lost 3 bases. The CDR3 contains 15 residues. The CDR3 protein is CASKGAAFDTGELFF. CDR3 coding DNA: TGTGCCAGCAAGGGGGCCGCCTTTGACACCGGGGAGCTGTTTTTT.

The chain has TRBV19 and TRBJ1-2; D is perhaps TRBD1 (5 bases). Germline V CDR1 and CDR2: LNHDA, SQIVND (reference sequence). This CDR3 comprises 14 residues. Deletions cut 6 bases from V and 5 bases from J, with 16 bases between. The CDR3 DNA follows: TGTGCCAGTAGGAGGGACGGGGCGGAATATGGCTACACCTTC. Translated: CASRRDGAEYGYTF.

This chain uses TRBV5-5 with TRBJ2-2; D is perhaps TRBD2 (5 bases). CDR1 and CDR2 from the germline V gene are SGHKS and YYEKEE (reference sequence). V was shortened by 6 bases and J by 5 bases, with 17 bases between the two germline ends. CDR3 size: 15 residues. CDR3 sequence (DNA): TGTGCCAGCAAGAGGGCGCTAGCAGAGACCGGGGAGCTGTTTTTT. The encoded protein is CASKRALAETGELFF.

The rearrangement links TRBV28 to TRBJ2-5; 8 bases line up with TRBD1. The germline CDR1 and CDR2 sequences are MDHEN and SYDVKM. With V trimmed by 2 bases and J by 8 bases, 7 bases remained unmatched. This CDR3 is built from 14 residues. In nucleotides, the CDR3 is TGTGCCAGCAGTTTACAGGGGGCTAGCGTAACCCAGTACTTC. Its protein product is CASSLQGASVTQYF.

The chain combines TRBV10-3 with TRBJ1-2; 7 nucleotides align to TRBD1. Looked up from germline, CDR1 is ENHRY and CDR2 is SYGVKD. V gave up 6 bases and J gave up 3 bases; unmatched junction bases: 22. The CDR3 spans 19 residues. CDR3 nucleotide sequence: TGTGCCATCAGCGCTAACTTACGAACTCCGGGACAGATCGACTATGGCTACACCTTC. Protein product: CAISANLRTPGQIDYGYTF.

The chain is built from TRBV28 and TRBJ1-1, with 10 bases aligning to TRBD1. Germline loops: CDR1 MDHEN, CDR2 SYDVKM. CDR3 length: 17 residues. After removal of 3 bases from V and 3 bases from J, the junction contained 10 bases not matched to a gene. CDR3 bases: TGTGCCAGCAGTTTGTCGGGACAGGGGAGAGAGGACACTGAAGCTTTCTTT. Amino acid sequence: CASSLSGQGREDTEAFF.

This chain uses TRBV2 with TRBJ2-5, with TRBD2 identical over 7 bases. CDR1 and CDR2 (germline): SNHLY, FYNNEI. This CDR3 contains 16 residues. The trim removed 0 bases at V and 2 bases at J, leaving 6 bases unmatched. The CDR3 DNA reads as TGTGCCAGCAGTGAAGCGTGGGGGGGAAAACAAGAGACCCAGTACTTC. Translation gives CASSEAWGGKQETQYF. Variable domain in full (rest from reference TRBV2 and TRBJ2-5): EPEVTQTPSHQVTQMGQEVILRCVPISNHLYFYWYRQILGQKVEFLVSFYNNEISEKSEIFDDQFSVERPDGSNFTLKIRSTKLEDSAMYFCASSEAWGGKQETQYFGPGTRLLVL.

Here the CDR3 reads CASSSNQPQHF. Written as DNA, the CDR3 is TGTGCCAGCAGCTCCAATCAGCCCCAGCATTTT. The chain employs TRBV6-5 and TRBJ1-5, with unresolved D. This CDR3 contains 11 residues. V was cut by 6 bases and J by 3 bases, with 3 bases left in between. Germline V gene lookup returns CDR1 MNHEY and CDR2 SVGAGI.

The chain is built from TRBV2 and TRBJ2-5; the match to TRBD2 covers 9 bases. Germline loops: CDR1 SNHLY, CDR2 FYNNEI. Trimming at V came to 6 bases and at J to 5 bases, leaving 7 bases not matched to a gene. There are 14 residues in the CDR3. Here the CDR3 DNA reads TGTGCCAGCAGACTCCTTACTAGCGGGGAGACCCAGTACTTC. Translated, it gives CASRLLTSGETQYF.

The chain has TRBV7-8 and TRBJ2-3; possibly TRBD1 or TRBD2 for D (5 bases each). Germline CDR1 and CDR2: SGHVS and FQNEAQ. The V end lost 2 bases, the J end lost 1 base, and 16 bases lay between the germline ends. CDR3 length equals 17 residues. CDR3 amino acids: CASSLLFWGTRTDTQYF. The CDR3 DNA reads as TGTGCCAGCAGCTTACTGTTTTGGGGGACCCGCACAGATACGCAGTATTTT.

V is TRBV6-1 and J is TRBJ2-3; the match to TRBD2 covers 11 bases. Germline V gene data show CDR1 as MNHNS and CDR2 as SASEGT. V dropped 6 bases and J dropped 0; count of bases not matched to a gene: 5. The CDR3 has 16 amino acids. The CDR3 DNA reads as TGTGCCAGCAGGGAATGGACTAGCGGGAGCACAGATACGCAGTATTTT. As protein: CASREWTSGSTDTQYF.